This passage covers 16 T cell receptor beta chains from one sample sequenced in a study of breast tumors, draining lymph nodes, adjacent tissues. One entry per CDR3 protein, called by TCRdb with MiXCR from the multiplex PCR reads. Altogether 15,000 or so distinct CDR3 sequences are present, around 47% being singletons, with the ten largest covering 28%. The sequenced sample consisted of tumor-adjacent breast tissue. These receptors came from a female donor with breast cancer. Some clones in this sample may be carry-over from other donors' samples.

This clonotype came up many times. The V gene is TRBV7-9, the J gene TRBJ1-1; D gene ambiguous. V lost 3 bases, J lost 1 base, and 3 bases lay in between. Germline assignment: CDR1 SEHNR and CDR2 FQNEAQ (reference sequence). The CDR3 sequence is 12 residues long. Here the CDR3 reads CASSFGNTEAFF. The CDR3 DNA is TGTGCCAGCAGCTTCGGGAACACTGAAGCTTTCTTT.

This clonotype was recorded once. The rearrangement uses TRBV29-1 and TRBJ2-3; D ambiguous. The CDR3 length is 11 residues. The germline gives CDR1 SQVTM, CDR2 ANQGSEA. The CDR3 DNA follows: TGCAGTGTCGCCTGGGGAGATACGCAGTATTTT. It translates to CSVAWGDTQYF.

This clonotype occurred many times. A much larger clone differs by one base, so this may be a read error. The V gene is TRBV12-3 or TRBV12-4, the J gene TRBJ1-2; a possible D gene is TRBD1 (5 bases). Deletions cut 3 bases from V and 1 base from J, with 12 bases between. There are 15 residues in the CDR3. The chain's CDR3 is CASSFFAGSNYGYTF. The CDR3 bases are TGTGCCAGCAGTTTCTTTGCAGGGAGTAACTATGGCTACACCTTC.

V usage is TRBV20-1 and J usage is TRBJ1-6, with D tentatively TRBD1 (5 bases). V lost 6 bases to trimming and J lost 13 bases, with 19 bases between them. CDR1 and CDR2 (germline): DFQATT, SNEGSKA (reference sequence). The CDR3 consists of 13 residues. The CDR3: CSAAGPLKFPLHF. CDR3 sequence (DNA): TGCAGTGCCGCGGGACCCTTAAAATTCCCCCTCCACTTT.

This clonotype occurred many times. The chain employs TRBV6-5 and TRBJ2-7; D remains unclear. This CDR3 comprises 11 residues. Trimming stripped 6 bases from V and 4 bases from J, with 7 bases between. Germline assignment: CDR1 MNHEY and CDR2 SVGAGI. The CDR3 region has the DNA TGTGCCAGCAGCGAGAATTACGAGCAGTACTTC. This gives the protein CASSENYEQYF.

In regard to this clonotype: A much bigger clone sits one base away, suggesting this may be a read error. This chain links TRBV6-1 with TRBJ1-2, with D maybe TRBD1 (5 bases). V dropped 8 bases and J dropped 3 bases, with 13 bases sitting between them. The CDR3 has 13 residues. The germline CDR1 and CDR2 sequences are MNHNS and SASEGT. In DNA form, the CDR3 reads TGTGCCAGCGTGCCAGGGCACGACTATGGCTACACCTTC. Encoded protein: CASVPGHDYGYTF.

This sequence joins TRBV5-7 and TRBJ2-7, with 9 bases that match TRBD1. TRBV5-7 is an ORF, and what it does is uncertain. The CDR3 spans 14 residues. The trim removed 4 bases at V and 7 bases at J, leaving 9 bases unmatched. CDR3 DNA: TGTGCCAGCAGCCCGAAACAGGGGGCGCGGGAGCAGTACTTC. This sequence encodes CASSPKQGAREQYF.

J is TRBJ2-7 and V is TRBV5-6; perhaps TRBD2 as D (6 bases). Germline CDR1 reads SGHDT; CDR2 reads YYEEEE. V dropped 2 bases and J dropped 8 bases, with 14 bases sitting between them. CDR3 size: 13 residues. DNA for the CDR3: TGTGCCAGCAGCTTACGCACTGCGGGGAAGCAGTACTTC. As protein: CASSLRTAGKQYF.

In its sample, this clonotype was seen a few times. V and J are TRBV6-1 and TRBJ2-1, with D possibly being TRBD1 or TRBD2 (5 bases each). CDR1 and CDR2 (germline): MNHNS, SASEGT. This CDR3 has 17 residues. V was cut by 6 bases and J by 2 bases, with 20 bases left in between. CDR3 bases: TGTGCCAGCAGCTTCAAGAGAGGGACCAGCCCCTACAATGAGCAGTTCTTC. It specifies CASSFKRGTSPYNEQFF.

For this clonotype: At one boundary the junction diverges from the germline segment, which might be a read error. The genes are TRBV7-7 and TRBJ2-7; 8 bases match TRBD1. The CDR3 spans 15 residues. Germline assignment: CDR1 SSHAT and CDR2 FNYEAQ (reference sequence). The CDR3 DNA reads TGTGCTAGCAGCTCCGGACAGGGAAACACCTACGAGCAGTACTTC. It translates to CASSSGQGNTYEQYF.

At least ten counts were recorded for this clonotype. The V call is TRBV6-6, the J call TRBJ2-4; D is possibly TRBD1 (5 bases). Trimming cost V 2 bases and J 6 bases, with 11 bases left between them. This CDR3 contains 14 residues. CDR1 MNHNY and CDR2 SVGAGI come from the germline V gene (reference sequence). For the CDR3, the DNA is TGTGCCAGCAGTTACGGCAGGGCAAGAAACATTCAGTACTTC. This sequence encodes CASSYGRARNIQYF.

This clonotype was detected many times. V usage is TRBV19 and J usage is TRBJ1-5, with no clear D. The CDR3 loop spans 17 amino acids. V gave up 5 bases and J gave up 0 bases, with 17 bases separating them. Germline assignment: CDR1 LNHDA and CDR2 SQIVND (reference sequence). The CDR3 DNA follows: TGTGCCAGTAGTCCGCTGTTGGGCCTAATTAGCAATCAGCCCCAGCATTTT. Amino acid sequence: CASSPLLGLISNQPQHF. The full variable domain, rest sourced from reference TRBV19 and TRBJ1-5, is DGGITQSPKYLFRKEGQNVTLSCEQNLNHDAMYWYRQDPGQGLRLIYYSQIVNDFQKGDIAEGYSVSREKKESFPLTVTSAQKNPTAFYLCASSPLLGLISNQPQHFGDGTRLSIL.

This chain links TRBV20-1 with TRBJ2-1; TRBD2 aligns across 13 bases. CDR3 length: 13 residues. J gave up 7 bases and V 3 bases, and 0 bases lay outside the gene matches. In germline, CDR1 is DFQATT, CDR2 SNEGSKA (reference sequence). CDR3 protein: CSARTSGRNEQFF. The CDR3 region has the DNA TGCAGTGCTAGGACTAGCGGGAGGAATGAGCAGTTCTTC.

The chain employs TRBV10-2 and TRBJ1-6, with unresolved D. CDR1 is WSHSY, CDR2 SAAADI, per germline. The CDR3 length is 18 residues. The V and J ends lost 3 bases and 9 bases respectively, with 24 bases between them. CDR3 residues: CASSEVVGGPLGSSPLHF. CDR3 sequence (DNA): TGCGCCAGCAGTGAAGTGGTCGGAGGACCCCTCGGGAGTTCACCCCTCCACTTT.

This clonotype showed up just once. The chain joins TRBV29-1 to TRBJ1-3; D is possibly TRBD1 (5 bases). V lost 4 bases and J 0 bases, leaving 7 bases between the germline ends. The CDR3 runs to 13 residues. Germline V CDR1 and CDR2: SQVTM, ANQGSEA. CDR3 bases: TGCAGCGTTGTAGGGGTCTCTGGAAACACCATATATTTT. This encodes CSVVGVSGNTIYF.

This clonotype was seen ten or more times. The chain carries TRBV7-9 and TRBJ1-2; 7 bases map to TRBD1. Germline CDR1 is SEHNR and CDR2 is FQNEAQ (reference sequence). V lost 4 bases to trimming and J lost 5 bases; unmatched junction nucleotides: 13. This CDR3 has 16 residues. This CDR3 is CASSSPPRGLLYGYTF. CDR3 coding DNA: TGTGCCAGCAGCTCACCACCCAGGGGGTTGTTGTATGGCTACACCTTC.